This TCR beta chain was sequenced for a study of cytotoxic CD8 clonotypes in ibrutinib-treated CLL. Study in general: Response was recorded as partial in 24 patients and complete in 2; at median roughly 63 months, around 14 remained remitted and approximately 12 had progressed. Response samples were obtained once patients had received a median approximately 11 months of treatment, range 6 to 36.

Sequenced by immunoSEQ multiplex PCR; TCRdb stores in-frame clones only, minus some. This table has 110,000 to 150,000 clones, about three quarters appearing once. Between the trimmed V and J ends, which lost 6 bases and 7 bases, there was a span of 19 bases. The CDR3 is 15 residues long. Germline-derived CDR1 and CDR2 are MDHEN and SYDVKM. The chain uses TRBV28 and TRBJ1-5; weak D call: TRBD1 (5 bases). The TCR comes from a human donor with chronic lymphocytic leukemia. The material was PBMCs, obtained after 24 months of ibrutinib treatment. The CDR3 DNA sequence: TGTGCCAGCAGACTTCCGGGCAAGGGGATGCAGCCCCAGCATTTT. This codes for CASRLPGKGMQPQHF.